Sequencing of this TCR beta chain was carried out in a study of T cells in Graves' hyperthyroidism and ophthalmopathy. The investigators amplified TCR beta CDR3 regions from RNA transcripts. Using the HTBI primer set, a first-round RT-PCR was run on the TCR CDR3. One entry per CDR3 protein results from TCRdb running MiXCR on the multiplex PCR reads. This table holds about 290,000 distinct CDR3 sequences, roughly 14% found once. The CDR3 sequence is 15 residues long. CDR1 and CDR2 from the germline V gene are SGDLS and YYNGEE. V was cut by 0 bases and J by 4 bases, with 11 bases left in between. This receptor was identified in a woman aged 25 to 39 with Graves' hyperthyroidism that later progressed to Graves' ophthalmopathy. The gene calls are TRBV9 and TRBJ1-3; D not certain. What was sequenced was blood. The CDR3 here is CASSVEGALGNTIYF. The CDR3 bases are TGTGCCAGCAGCGTAGAGGGCGCGTTAGGAAACACCATATATTTT.